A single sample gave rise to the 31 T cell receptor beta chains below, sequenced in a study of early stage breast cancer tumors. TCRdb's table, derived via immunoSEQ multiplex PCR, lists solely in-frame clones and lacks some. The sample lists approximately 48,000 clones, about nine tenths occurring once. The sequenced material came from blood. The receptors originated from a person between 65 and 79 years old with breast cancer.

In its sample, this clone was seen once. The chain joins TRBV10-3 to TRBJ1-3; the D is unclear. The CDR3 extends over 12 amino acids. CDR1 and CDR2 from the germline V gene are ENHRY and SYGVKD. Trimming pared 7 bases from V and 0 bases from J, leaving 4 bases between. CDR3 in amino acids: CAITDSGNTIYF. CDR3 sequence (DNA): TGTGCCATCACAGACTCTGGAAACACCATATATTTT.

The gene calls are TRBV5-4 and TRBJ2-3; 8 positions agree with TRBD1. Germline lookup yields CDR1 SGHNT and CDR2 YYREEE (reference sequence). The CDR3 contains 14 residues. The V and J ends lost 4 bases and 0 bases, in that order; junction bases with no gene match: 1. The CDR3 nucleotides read TGTGCCAGCAGCCGACAGGGGAGCACAGATACGCAGTATTTT. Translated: CASSRQGSTDTQYF.

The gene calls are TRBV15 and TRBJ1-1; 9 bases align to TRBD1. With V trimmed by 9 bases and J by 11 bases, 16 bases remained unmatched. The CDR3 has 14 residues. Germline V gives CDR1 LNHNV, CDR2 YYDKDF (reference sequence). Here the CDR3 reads CATRLYGQGLRAFF. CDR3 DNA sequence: TGTGCCACGAGATTATATGGACAGGGGCTAAGGGCTTTCTTT. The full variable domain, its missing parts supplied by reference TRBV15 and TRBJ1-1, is DAMVIQNPRYQVTQFGKPVTLSCSQTLNHNVMYWYQQKSSQAPKLLFHYYDKDFNNEADTPDNFQSRRPNTSFCFLDIRSPGLGDTAMYLCATRLYGQGLRAFFGQGTRLTVV.

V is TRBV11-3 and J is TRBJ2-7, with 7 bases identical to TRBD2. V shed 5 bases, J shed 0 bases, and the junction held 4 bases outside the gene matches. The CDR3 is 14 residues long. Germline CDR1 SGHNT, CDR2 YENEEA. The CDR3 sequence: CASSITGGSYEQYF. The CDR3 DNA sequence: TGTGCCAGCAGCATCACGGGGGGCTCCTACGAGCAGTACTTC.

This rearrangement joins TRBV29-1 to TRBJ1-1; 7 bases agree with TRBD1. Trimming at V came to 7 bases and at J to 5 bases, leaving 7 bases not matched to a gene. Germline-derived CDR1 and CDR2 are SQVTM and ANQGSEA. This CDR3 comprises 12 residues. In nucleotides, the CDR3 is TGCAGCGGACAGGGTTTTGGGACTGAAGCTTTCTTT. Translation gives CSGQGFGTEAFF.

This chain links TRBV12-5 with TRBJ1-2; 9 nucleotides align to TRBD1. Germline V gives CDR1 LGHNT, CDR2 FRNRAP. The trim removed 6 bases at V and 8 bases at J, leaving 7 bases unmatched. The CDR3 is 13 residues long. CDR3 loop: CASGLTGGGGYTF. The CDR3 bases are TGTGCTAGTGGCCTGACAGGGGGAGGGGGCTACACCTTC. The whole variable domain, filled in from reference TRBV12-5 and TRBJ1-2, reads DARVTQTPRHKVTEMGQEVTMRCQPILGHNTVFWYRQTMMQGLELLAYFRNRAPLDDSGMPKDRFSAEMPDATLATLKIQPSEPRDSAVYFCASGLTGGGGYTFGSGTRLTVV.

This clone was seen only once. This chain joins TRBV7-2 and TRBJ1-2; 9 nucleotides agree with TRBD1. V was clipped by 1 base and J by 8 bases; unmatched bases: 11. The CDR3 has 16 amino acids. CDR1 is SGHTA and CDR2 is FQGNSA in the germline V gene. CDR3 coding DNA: TGTGCCAGCAGCTTAGAGTTTTCCGGGACAGGGTACGGCTACACCTTC. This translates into CASSLEFSGTGYGYTF.

The CDR3 sequence is CASRPTGFSGNTIYF. The DNA for the CDR3 is TGTGCCAGCAGGCCGACAGGATTCTCTGGAAACACCATATATTTT. This chain uses TRBV27 with TRBJ1-3; a possible D gene is TRBD1 (6 bases). The V end was cut by 6 bases, the J end by 0 bases, with 12 bases between. Germline CDR1 reads MNHEY; CDR2 reads SMNVEV (reference sequence). The CDR3 loop spans 15 amino acids.

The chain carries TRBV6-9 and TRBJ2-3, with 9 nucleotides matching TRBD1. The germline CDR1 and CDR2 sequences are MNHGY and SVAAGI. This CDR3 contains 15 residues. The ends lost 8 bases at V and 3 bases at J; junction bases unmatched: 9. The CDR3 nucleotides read TGTGCCAGCTCCGAAGGGGGACAGGGAACAGATACGCAGTATTTT. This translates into CASSEGGQGTDTQYF.

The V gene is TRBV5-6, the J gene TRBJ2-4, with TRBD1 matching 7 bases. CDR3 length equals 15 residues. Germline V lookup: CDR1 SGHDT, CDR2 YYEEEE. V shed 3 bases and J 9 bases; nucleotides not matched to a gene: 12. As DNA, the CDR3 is TGTGCCAGCAGCTCACCCTACAGGGGTGGGAGCATTCAGTACTTC. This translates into CASSSPYRGGSIQYF.

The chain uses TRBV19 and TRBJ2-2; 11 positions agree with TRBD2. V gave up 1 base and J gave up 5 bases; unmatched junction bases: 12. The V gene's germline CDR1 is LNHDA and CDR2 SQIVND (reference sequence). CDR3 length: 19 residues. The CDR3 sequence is CASSIVGLAGDKGTGELFF. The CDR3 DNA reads TGTGCCAGTAGTATAGTTGGACTAGCGGGTGACAAGGGAACCGGGGAGCTGTTTTTT.

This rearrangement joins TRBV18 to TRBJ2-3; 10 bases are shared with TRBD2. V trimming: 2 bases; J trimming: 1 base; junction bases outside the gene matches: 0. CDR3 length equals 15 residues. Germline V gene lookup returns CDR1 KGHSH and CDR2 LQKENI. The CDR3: CASSPTSGGTDTQYF. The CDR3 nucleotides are TGTGCCAGCTCACCAACTAGCGGGGGCACAGATACGCAGTATTTT.

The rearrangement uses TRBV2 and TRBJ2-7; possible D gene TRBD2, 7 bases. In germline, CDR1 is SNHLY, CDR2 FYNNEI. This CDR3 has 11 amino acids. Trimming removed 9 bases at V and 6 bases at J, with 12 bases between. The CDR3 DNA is TGTGCCAGAGGGGGGGACGGCGAGCAGTACTTC. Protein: CARGGDGEQYF.

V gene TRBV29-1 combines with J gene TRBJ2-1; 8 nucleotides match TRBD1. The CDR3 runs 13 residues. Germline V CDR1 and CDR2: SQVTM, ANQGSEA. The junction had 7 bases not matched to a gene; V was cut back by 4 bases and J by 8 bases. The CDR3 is CSVGGQVIDEQFF. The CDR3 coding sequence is TGCAGCGTTGGGGGACAGGTAATTGATGAGCAGTTCTTC.

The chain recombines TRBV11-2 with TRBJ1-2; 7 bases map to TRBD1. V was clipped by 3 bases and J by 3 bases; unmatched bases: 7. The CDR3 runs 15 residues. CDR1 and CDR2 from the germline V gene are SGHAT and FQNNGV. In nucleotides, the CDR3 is TGTGCCAGCAGCTTGGACAGGCTCTCCGACTATGGCTACACCTTC. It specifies CASSLDRLSDYGYTF.

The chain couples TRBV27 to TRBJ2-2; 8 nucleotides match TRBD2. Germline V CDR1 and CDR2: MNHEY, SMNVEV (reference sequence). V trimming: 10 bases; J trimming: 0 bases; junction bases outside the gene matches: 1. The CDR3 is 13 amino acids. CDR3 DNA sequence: TGTGCCACTAGCGGGCCGAACACCGGGGAGCTGTTTTTT. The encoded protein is CATSGPNTGELFF.

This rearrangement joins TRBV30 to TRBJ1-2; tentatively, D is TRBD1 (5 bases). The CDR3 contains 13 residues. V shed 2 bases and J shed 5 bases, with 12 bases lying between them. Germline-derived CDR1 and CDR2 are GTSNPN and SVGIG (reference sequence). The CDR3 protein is CAWSTTGLYGYTF. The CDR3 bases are TGTGCCTGGAGTACTACAGGCCTATATGGCTACACCTTC.

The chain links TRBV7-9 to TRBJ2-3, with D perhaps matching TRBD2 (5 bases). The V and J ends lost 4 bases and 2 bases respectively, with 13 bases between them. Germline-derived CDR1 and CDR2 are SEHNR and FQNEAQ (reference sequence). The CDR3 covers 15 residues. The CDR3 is CASSSPSGDTDTQYF. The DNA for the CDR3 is TGTGCCAGCAGCTCACCGTCCGGGGACACAGATACGCAGTATTTT.

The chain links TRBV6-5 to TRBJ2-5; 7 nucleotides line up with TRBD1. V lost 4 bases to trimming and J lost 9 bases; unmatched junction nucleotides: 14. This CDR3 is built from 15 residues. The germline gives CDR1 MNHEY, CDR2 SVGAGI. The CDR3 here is CASSWVFDRVEAQYF. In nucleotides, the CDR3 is TGTGCCAGCAGTTGGGTTTTTGACAGGGTTGAGGCCCAGTACTTC.

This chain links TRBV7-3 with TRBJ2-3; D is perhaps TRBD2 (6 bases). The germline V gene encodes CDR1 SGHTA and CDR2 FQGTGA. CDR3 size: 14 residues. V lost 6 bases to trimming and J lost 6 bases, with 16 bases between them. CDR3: CASSSGVVWDTQYF. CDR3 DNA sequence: TGTGCCAGCAGTTCGGGGGTTGTGTGGGATACGCAGTATTTT.

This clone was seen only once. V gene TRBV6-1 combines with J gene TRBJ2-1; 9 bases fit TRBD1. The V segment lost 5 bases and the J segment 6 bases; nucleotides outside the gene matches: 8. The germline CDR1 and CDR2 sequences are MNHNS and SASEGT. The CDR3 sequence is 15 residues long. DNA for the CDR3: TGTGCCAGCAGTCACCCGGGACAGGGAAGCAATGAGCAGTTCTTC. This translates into CASSHPGQGSNEQFF.

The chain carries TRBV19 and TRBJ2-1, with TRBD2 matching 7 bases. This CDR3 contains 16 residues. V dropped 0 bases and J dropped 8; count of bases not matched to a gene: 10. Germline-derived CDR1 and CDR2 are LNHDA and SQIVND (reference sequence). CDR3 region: CASSIEPGGGFDEQFF. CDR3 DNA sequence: TGTGCCAGTAGTATAGAACCGGGAGGAGGGTTCGATGAGCAGTTCTTC. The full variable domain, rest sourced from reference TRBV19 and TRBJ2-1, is DGGITQSPKYLFRKEGQNVTLSCEQNLNHDAMYWYRQDPGQGLRLIYYSQIVNDFQKGDIAEGYSVSREKKESFPLTVTSAQKNPTAFYLCASSIEPGGGFDEQFFGPGTRLTVL.

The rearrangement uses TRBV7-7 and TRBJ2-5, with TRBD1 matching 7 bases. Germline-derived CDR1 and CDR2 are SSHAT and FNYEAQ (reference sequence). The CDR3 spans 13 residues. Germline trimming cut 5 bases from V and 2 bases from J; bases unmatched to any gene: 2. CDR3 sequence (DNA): TGTGCCAGCAGCGCGGACAGGCAAGAGACCCAGTACTTC. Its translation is CASSADRQETQYF.

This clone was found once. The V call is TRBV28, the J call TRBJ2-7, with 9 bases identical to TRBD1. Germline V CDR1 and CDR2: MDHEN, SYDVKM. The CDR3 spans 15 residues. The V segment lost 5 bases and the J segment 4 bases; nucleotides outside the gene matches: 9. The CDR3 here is CASSLRQGDLYEQYF. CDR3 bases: TGTGCCAGCAGTCTCCGACAGGGGGATCTATACGAGCAGTACTTC.

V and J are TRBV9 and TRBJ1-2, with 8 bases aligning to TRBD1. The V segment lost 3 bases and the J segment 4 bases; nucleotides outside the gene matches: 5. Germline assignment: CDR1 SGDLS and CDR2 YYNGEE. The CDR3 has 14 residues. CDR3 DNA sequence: TGTGCCAGCAGCGGGGGACAGGCAGTCTATGGCTACACCTTC. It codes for CASSGGQAVYGYTF.

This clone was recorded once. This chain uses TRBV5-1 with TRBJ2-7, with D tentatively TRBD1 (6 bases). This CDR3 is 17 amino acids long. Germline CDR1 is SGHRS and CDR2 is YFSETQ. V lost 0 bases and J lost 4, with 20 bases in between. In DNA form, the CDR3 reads TGCGCCAGCAGCTTGGGTCAGGGGCCTGTGGTCCTGTACGAGCAGTACTTC. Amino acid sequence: CASSLGQGPVVLYEQYF.

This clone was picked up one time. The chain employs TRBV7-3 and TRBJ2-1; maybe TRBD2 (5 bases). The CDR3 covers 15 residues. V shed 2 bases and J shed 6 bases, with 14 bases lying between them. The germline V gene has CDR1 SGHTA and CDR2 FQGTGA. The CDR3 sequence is CASSLLAGVINEQFF. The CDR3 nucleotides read TGTGCCAGCAGCTTATTAGCCGGGGTGATCAATGAGCAGTTCTTC.

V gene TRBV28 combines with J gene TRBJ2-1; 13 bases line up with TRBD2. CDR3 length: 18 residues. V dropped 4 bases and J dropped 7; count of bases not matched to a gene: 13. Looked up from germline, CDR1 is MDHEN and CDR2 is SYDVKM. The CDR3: CASSSGTSGIDVPNEQFF. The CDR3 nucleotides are TGTGCCAGCAGTTCGGGGACTAGCGGGATCGACGTCCCGAATGAGCAGTTCTTC. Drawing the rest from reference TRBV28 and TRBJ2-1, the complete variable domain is DVKVTQSSRYLVKRTGEKVFLECVQDMDHENMFWYRQDPGLGLRLIYFSYDVKMKEKGDIPEGYSVSREKKERFSLILESASTNQTSMYLCASSSGTSGIDVPNEQFFGPGTRLTVL.

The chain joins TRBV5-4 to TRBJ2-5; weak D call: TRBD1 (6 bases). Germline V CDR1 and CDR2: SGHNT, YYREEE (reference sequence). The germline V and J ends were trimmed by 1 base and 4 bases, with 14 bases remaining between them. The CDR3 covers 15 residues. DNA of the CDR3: TGTGCCAGCAGCTTGCTACAGGGCGTCTCAGAGACCCAGTACTTC. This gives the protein CASSLLQGVSETQYF.

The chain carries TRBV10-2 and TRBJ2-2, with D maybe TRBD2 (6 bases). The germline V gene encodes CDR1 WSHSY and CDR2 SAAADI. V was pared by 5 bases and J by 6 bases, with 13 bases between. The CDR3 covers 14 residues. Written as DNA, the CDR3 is TGCGCCAGCAGTCGGGGGTCAGTAGCCGGGGAGCTGTTTTTT. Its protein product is CASSRGSVAGELFF.

The CDR3 region is CASNLGGPNSPLHF. CDR3 in DNA: TGTGCCAGCAACCTGGGGGGGCCGAATTCACCCCTCCACTTT. This sequence joins TRBV28 and TRBJ1-6, with TRBD1 as a possible D gene (6 bases). From germline, CDR1 is MDHEN and CDR2 SYDVKM. V lost 7 bases to trimming and J lost 7 bases, with 14 bases between them. The CDR3 has 14 amino acids.